Shown below are 24 T cell receptor beta chains from a single sample sequenced in a study of T cells in localized non-small cell lung cancer. Measured with immunoSEQ multiplex PCR; TCRdb has only the in-frame clones, and not every one. The table records roughly 1,100 clones, 31% of them present only once. The source was normal lung tissue next to the tumor, collected before any cancer treatment. The receptor source for this set is a man aged 35-75 years with stage I squamous cell lung carcinoma.

The CDR3 spells CASSLSANYGYTF. The CDR3 DNA follows: TGTGCCAGCAGTCTCAGTGCTAACTATGGCTACACCTTC. The chain has TRBV9 and TRBJ1-2; D unclear. The CDR3 runs 13 residues. V dropped 5 bases and J dropped 0 bases, with 8 bases sitting between them. Germline-derived CDR1 and CDR2 are SGDLS and YYNGEE. Full variable domain (remainder filled in from reference TRBV9 and TRBJ1-2): DSGVTQTPKHLITATGQRVTLRCSPRSGDLSVYWYQQSLDQGLQFLIQYYNGEERAKGNILERFSAQQFPDLHSELNLSSLELGDSALYFCASSLSANYGYTFGSGTRLTVV.

In this sample, this clone turned up a few times. The V call is TRBV11-3, the J call TRBJ2-3, with D possibly called TRBD1 or TRBD2 (5 bases each). Germline-derived CDR1 and CDR2 are SGHNT and YENEEA. This CDR3 spans 14 amino acids. Trimming cost V 3 bases and J 6 bases, with 13 bases left between them. This CDR3 is CASSLGDLHDTQYF. CDR3 bases: TGTGCCAGCAGCTTGGGGGACCTTCACGATACGCAGTATTTT.

V gene TRBV28 combines with J gene TRBJ2-1; 12 nucleotides line up with TRBD2. Germline V gives CDR1 MDHEN, CDR2 SYDVKM. The CDR3 is made up of 14 amino acids. J was trimmed by 5 bases and V by 7 bases; bases with no gene match: 3. The CDR3 sequence is CASITSGGNNEQFF. The CDR3 DNA sequence: TGTGCCAGCATTACTAGCGGGGGGAACAATGAGCAGTTCTTC.

By share, this clone counts as large (0.1 to 1%). The DNA of the CDR3 is TGTGCCAGTAGTATGAGTCCAGGGGGCTACGAGCAGTACTTC. It encodes CASSMSPGGYEQYF. The gene calls are TRBV19 and TRBJ2-7; 7 positions agree with TRBD1. This CDR3 spans 14 amino acids. Germline CDR1 is LNHDA and CDR2 is SQIVND (reference sequence). J lost 3 bases, V lost 3 bases, and 5 bases had no gene match.

This clone has only a few counts. The chain recombines TRBV11-3 with TRBJ2-1; D possibly matches TRBD1 or TRBD2 (7 bases each). This CDR3 has 14 amino acids. The germline V gene encodes CDR1 SGHNT and CDR2 YENEEA. Trimming removed 5 bases from V and 9 bases from J, with 17 bases in between. The DNA of the CDR3 is TGTGCCAGCAGCGCATCGACAGGGAGGGGTGAGCAGTTCTTC. This encodes CASSASTGRGEQFF.

This chain joins TRBV6-8 and TRBJ1-2, with D possibly TRBD1 on 5 matching bases. Trimming cost V 5 bases and J 4 bases, with 20 bases left between them. Germline assignment: CDR1 MNHGY and CDR2 SAAAGT. This CDR3 has 16 amino acids. CDR3 region: CASSPSSAGRVYGYTF. CDR3 in DNA: TGTGCCAGCAGTCCGTCCTCAGCTGGCAGGGTCTATGGCTACACCTTC.

The chain joins TRBV19 to TRBJ2-3; D uncertain. In germline, CDR1 is LNHDA, CDR2 SQIVND (reference sequence). The CDR3 has 12 amino acids. Deletions cut 3 bases from V and 4 bases from J, with 5 bases between. CDR3 sequence reads: CASSIGPDTQYF. DNA for the CDR3: TGTGCCAGTAGTATCGGGCCAGATACGCAGTATTTT.

The chain has TRBV4-1 and TRBJ2-7; D is possibly TRBD1 (5 bases). The CDR3 contains 13 residues. The V end was cut by 1 base, the J end by 7 bases, with 11 bases between. Germline V gene data show CDR1 as MGHRA and CDR2 as YSYEKL. The DNA of the CDR3 is TGCGCCAGCAGCCAAGTTGGGGCAGGTGAGCAGTACTTC. It encodes CASSQVGAGEQYF.

This chain joins TRBV29-1 and TRBJ2-3; no clear D gene. Trimming removed 3 bases from V and 2 bases from J, with 6 bases in between. Germline CDR1 is SQVTM and CDR2 is ANQGSEA. The CDR3 runs to 12 residues. This CDR3 reads CSVDGFTDTQYF. CDR3 nucleotides: TGCAGCGTTGATGGATTCACAGATACGCAGTATTTT.

This sequence joins TRBV6-8 and TRBJ1-3, with D perhaps matching TRBD1 (5 bases). CDR1 is MNHGY and CDR2 is SAAAGT in the germline V gene. Trimming shortened V by 6 bases and J by 3 bases, and 18 bases separated the two germline ends. The CDR3 consists of 16 residues. The CDR3 DNA follows: TGTGCCAGCAGAACGGGACGGCCAAGCGGTGGAAACACCATATATTTT. It specifies CASRTGRPSGGNTIYF.

The table lists this clone with a few counts. The chain joins TRBV6-8 to TRBJ1-2; weak D call: TRBD1 (6 bases). The V and J ends lost 5 bases and 8 bases respectively, with 12 bases between them. The CDR3 totals 12 residues. Germline V CDR1 and CDR2: MNHGY, SAAAGT. The CDR3 nucleotides are TGTGCCAGCAGTGCAACAGGGTACGGCTACACCTTC. This gives the protein CASSATGYGYTF.

This clone was counted only a few times. The gene calls are TRBV18 and TRBJ1-1; tentative D call: TRBD1 (5 bases). CDR1 KGHSH and CDR2 LQKENI come from the germline V gene. The CDR3 loop spans 15 amino acids. V was cut by 3 bases and J by 5 bases, with 16 bases left in between. CDR3 protein: CASSPTQGLRTEAFF. CDR3 DNA sequence: TGTGCCAGCTCACCGACCCAGGGACTGAGGACTGAAGCTTTCTTT. The full variable domain, completed using reference TRBV18 and TRBJ1-1, is NAGVMQNPRHLVRRRGQEARLRCSPMKGHSHVYWYRQLPEEGLKFMVYLQKENIIDESGMPKERFSAEFPKEGPSILRIQQVVRGDSAAYFCASSPTQGLRTEAFFGQGTRLTVV.

The chain links TRBV30 to TRBJ2-5, with D uncertain. The germline V and J ends were trimmed by 8 bases and 4 bases, with 17 bases remaining between them. This CDR3 region has 13 residues. Germline CDR1 reads GTSNPN; CDR2 reads SVGIG (reference sequence). Here the CDR3 reads CAGNLGSGETQYF. Written as DNA, the CDR3 is TGTGCCGGAAACCTAGGCTCAGGAGAGACCCAGTACTTC.

The CDR3 is CASSPLAGALLYEQYF. The CDR3 region has the DNA TGTGCCAGCAGTCCCCTAGCGGGGGCTCTCCTCTACGAGCAGTACTTC. The gene calls are TRBV6-7 and TRBJ2-7, with 10 bases identical to TRBD2. TRBV6-7 qualifies as an ORF whose function is uncertain. The CDR3 is made up of 16 amino acids. Losses at the gene ends were 5 bases for V and 3 bases for J; bases not matched to a gene: 10.

This clone was counted only a few times. The rearrangement links TRBV6-8 to TRBJ2-5; D remains unclear. Per germline, CDR1 MNHGY and CDR2 SAAAGT. The V end lost 8 bases, the J end lost 7 bases, and 14 bases lay between the germline ends. CDR3 length: 12 amino acids. The CDR3 loop is CASGRFEGTQYF. CDR3 DNA: TGTGCCAGCGGACGTTTCGAAGGGACCCAGTACTTC.

Only a few counts were recorded for this clone. The chain has TRBV11-3 and TRBJ2-3, with 16 bases matching TRBD2. With V trimmed by 1 base and J by 6 bases, 10 bases remained unmatched. Germline loops: CDR1 SGHNT, CDR2 YENEEA. The CDR3 is 19 amino acids. The CDR3: CASSLVLGLAGGRSDTQYF. CDR3 in DNA: TGTGCCAGCAGCTTAGTCCTGGGACTAGCGGGGGGGAGGTCGGATACGCAGTATTTT.

The gene calls are TRBV11-3 and TRBJ2-5, with D perhaps matching TRBD1 (6 bases). CDR1 is SGHNT and CDR2 is YENEEA in the germline V gene. This CDR3 is built from 15 residues. V lost 5 bases and J 2 bases, leaving 15 bases between the germline ends. CDR3: CASSPRQASQETQYF. CDR3 sequence (DNA): TGTGCCAGCAGCCCTCGACAGGCCTCACAAGAGACCCAGTACTTC.

This clone is large in the sample. V and J are TRBV11-3 and TRBJ1-2; 7 bases match TRBD1. The length of the CDR3 is 15 residues. V dropped 3 bases and J dropped 7; count of bases not matched to a gene: 11. Per germline, CDR1 SGHNT and CDR2 YENEEA. CDR3 bases: TGTGCCAGCAGCTTGGGCACTACAGGGGAGGGTGGCTACACCTTC. It yields the protein CASSLGTTGEGGYTF.

The chain employs TRBV25-1 and TRBJ2-1; D is uncertain. There are 14 residues in the CDR3. V lost 0 bases to trimming and J lost 5 bases, with 8 bases between them. Germline assignment: CDR1 MGHDK and CDR2 SYGVNS. CDR3 nucleotide sequence: TGTGCCAGCAGTGAATATTTGTGGGACAATGAGCAGTTCTTC. Its protein product is CASSEYLWDNEQFF.

This clone was detected a few times. The chain carries TRBV19 and TRBJ1-3; D remains unclear. The V and J ends lost 3 bases and 2 bases respectively, with 8 bases between them. In germline, CDR1 is LNHDA, CDR2 SQIVND (reference sequence). The CDR3 extends over 14 amino acids. The DNA for the CDR3 is TGTGCCAGTAGTATTGGAGGACCTGGAAACACCATATATTTT. Protein sequence: CASSIGGPGNTIYF.

This clone was seen only a few times. The chain recombines TRBV7-6 with TRBJ2-3, with 13 bases identical to TRBD2. Per the germline V gene, CDR1 is SGHVS and CDR2 is FNYEAQ. The ends lost 6 bases at V and 0 bases at J; junction bases unmatched: 3. CDR3 length equals 16 residues. The CDR3 protein is CASRRTSGGSTDTQYF. CDR3 sequence (DNA): TGTGCCAGCAGACGGACTAGCGGGGGAAGCACAGATACGCAGTATTTT.

This clone was seen more than once but under ten times. The rearrangement uses TRBV19 and TRBJ1-4, with D maybe TRBD1 (6 bases). In germline, CDR1 is LNHDA, CDR2 SQIVND (reference sequence). V was trimmed by 3 bases and J by 4 bases, leaving 15 bases between them. The CDR3 length is 16 residues. CDR3 nucleotide sequence: TGTGCCAGTAGTATTGACCACAGGGACATTAATGAAAAACTGTTTTTT. Protein: CASSIDHRDINEKLFF.

This clone was recorded a few times. CDR3 loop: CASSEGRRAFF. The CDR3 region has the DNA TGTGCCAGTAGTGAAGGGAGAAGAGCTTTCTTT. The rearrangement joins TRBV19 to TRBJ1-1; D is uncertain. This CDR3 has 11 amino acids. V gave up 5 bases and J gave up 10 bases, with 11 bases separating them. The germline gives CDR1 LNHDA, CDR2 SQIVND (reference sequence).

V gene TRBV5-1 combines with J gene TRBJ1-1, with TRBD1 matching 7 bases. The CDR3 consists of 16 residues. Germline-derived CDR1 and CDR2 are SGHRS and YFSETQ. V trimming: 4 bases; J trimming: 1 base; junction bases outside the gene matches: 10. Here the CDR3 DNA reads TGCGCCAGCAGCCCTACGGGACAGACCGAGAACACTGAAGCTTTCTTT. Protein sequence: CASSPTGQTENTEAFF.